This TCR beta chain was sequenced in a study of blood T cell repertoires in COVID-19. Study at large: Both acute and convalescent COVID-19 samples were obtained from the United States, Italy and Spain. T cells, B-cell-depleted T cells, or PBMCs supplied cDNA or gDNA.

CDR1 is PRHDT, CDR2 FYEKMQ, per germline (reference sequence). The CDR3 totals 15 residues. The V gene lost 5 bases and the J gene lost 6 bases, with 16 bases spanning the gap. How the authors handled the data: The authors estimated nucleated cell counts from reference gene primer amplification. Clones were sequenced by immunoSEQ multiplex PCR, and TCRdb holds only the in-frame ones, with some missing. The DNA was the basis for D and trimming; V, J and clone size are from that table. The sample lists approximately 28,000 clones, 92% occurring once. The gene calls are TRBV13 and TRBJ2-2; D possibly corresponds to TRBD2 (6 bases). Source material: peripheral blood. This clonotype was obtained from a human donor in a cohort sampled during active COVID-19. This chain's CDR3 is CASSKGQGGAGELFF. The CDR3 nucleotides read TGTGCCAGCAGCAAAGGGCAGGGCGGGGCCGGGGAGCTGTTTTTT.